Listed below are T cell receptor beta chains from one sample, sequenced in a study of CD8+CD57+ T cells in acquired aplastic anemia. MiXCR was run by TCRdb on the reads, yielding one entry per CDR3 protein. The data contain 100,000 to 150,000 distinct CDR3 sequences, around two fifths of them singletons. Sequencing was carried out using sorted CD4+, CD8+, or CD8+CD57+ T cells (not recorded which) from PBMCs. These receptors were collected from a human donor in good health, serving as a control. CDR3s include the opening cysteine and the closing phenylalanine or tryptophan. The D gene is left open where the match is weak. Clone size appears in some rows only: once, few, many, or a class for an expanded clone.

clone_size | d_call | cdr3_length | j_call | v_call | cdr3_nt | cdr3_aa
NA | TRBD1 | 13 | TRBJ1-5 | TRBV29-1 | TGCAGCGTTTCGGGGACAGGGGGCGCGTCCCAGCATTTT | CSVSGTGGASQHF
many | NA | 11 | TRBJ2-7 | TRBV4-2 | TGTGCCAGCAGCCAAGAGTGTCTGGAGTACTTC | CASSQECLEYF
few | NA | 13 | TRBJ2-7 | TRBV20-1 | TGCAGTGCTAGAGAGGGTGGGAGGAACGAGCAGTACTTC | CSAREGGRNEQYF
NA | TRBD1 | 15 | TRBJ2-5 | TRBV10-3 | TGTGCCATCAGTGATCCGACAGGGGGCAGGGAGTCCCAGTACTTC | CAISDPTGGRESQYF
NA | NA | 13 | TRBJ1-6 | TRBV14 | TGTGCCAGCAGCTTAGCAGTAGGGCGGGCCCTCCACTTT | CASSLAVGRALHF
once | TRBD1 | 13 | TRBJ2-7 | TRBV10-2 | TGCGCCAGCACCTCGACAGGGAATAGCGAGCAGTACTTC | CASTSTGNSEQYF
NA | TRBD2 | 13 | TRBJ2-1 | TRBV10-3 | TGTGCCATCAGCGGGGGGGGCTACAATGAGCAGTTCTTC | CAISGGGYNEQFF
many | NA | 13 | TRBJ1-1 | TRBV28 | TGTGCCAGCAGAACCGCCCCTGGGACTGAAGCTTTCTTT | CASRTAPGTEAFF
NA | NA | 15 | TRBJ2-1 | TRBV29-1 | TGCAGCATCGAAGATCGGGCTAGCCACCACAATGAGCAGTTCTTC | CSIEDRASHHNEQFF
NA | NA | 13 | TRBJ2-3 | TRBV20-1 | TGCGGTGGGGCTCGGGGGGCGATAGATGCGCAGTATTTT | CGGARGAIDAQYF
few | NA | 12 | TRBJ1-1 | TRBV29-1 | TGCAGTGGCAGGGGAGTGGGCACTGAAGCTTTCTTT | CSGRGVGTEAFF
NA | NA | 11 | TRBJ2-7 | TRBV25-1 | TGTGCCAGCGGTATATTCTACGAGCAGTACTTC | CASGIFYEQYF
NA | TRBD1 | 14 | TRBJ1-2 | TRBV28 | TGTGCCAGCAGACGTGGACAGGAGATTTATGGCTACACCTTC | CASRRGQEIYGYTF
many | NA | 12 | TRBJ2-7 | TRBV24-1 | TGTGCCACCAGTGACCCCAGGGGCGAGCAGTACTTC | CATSDPRGEQYF
many | NA | 14 | TRBJ2-7 | TRBV11-2 | TGTGCCAGCAGCGCACAATCTGGGAGTTACGAGCAGTACTTC | CASSAQSGSYEQYF
NA | NA | 14 | TRBJ1-1 | TRBV5-5 | TGTGCCAGCAACCCCTCGGGGCCGAACACTGAAGCTTTCTTT | CASNPSGPNTEAFF
few | NA | 15 | TRBJ2-1 | TRBV18 | TGTGCCAGCTCACCACCGGGATTACTGGGGGGTGAGCAGTTCTTC | CASSPPGLLGGEQFF
NA | NA | 13 | TRBJ1-2 | TRBV10-3 | TGTGCCAGCCTTCCCGGGGAGAACTATGGCTACACCTTC | CASLPGENYGYTF
many | NA | 14 | TRBJ1-2 | TRBV12-3/TRBV12-4 | TGTGCCAGCAGTTTCGGAACGGCTTACTATGGCTACACCTTC | CASSFGTAYYGYTF
many | NA | 16 | TRBJ2-7 | TRBV4-2 | TGTGCCAGCAGCCCCCGCAAGGCGGGGCACTCCTACGAGCAGTACTTC | CASSPRKAGHSYEQYF
NA | NA | 14 | TRBJ2-1 | TRBV10-3 | TGTGCCATCAGTGAGGCTAGCGATTACAATGAGCAGTTCTTC | CAISEASDYNEQFF
many | NA | 19 | TRBJ1-2 | TRBV7-3 | TGTGCCAGCAGCTTAACCCCCCAATGGACAGCAGCCACGGGATATGGCTACACCTTC | CASSLTPQWTAATGYGYTF
few | TRBD1 | 16 | TRBJ1-3 | TRBV5-1 | TGCGCCAGCAGCCATAGAAGGACAGGCTCTGGAAACACCATATATTTT | CASSHRRTGSGNTIYF
many | TRBD1 | 17 | TRBJ2-7 | TRBV13 | TGTGCCAGCAGCTTACCCCTGGGACAGGGGACCCACTACGAGCAGTACTTC | CASSLPLGQGTHYEQYF
NA | NA | 13 | TRBJ2-5 | TRBV7-9 | TGTGCCAGCAGCTTGGTGGGCGACGAGACCCAGTACTTC | CASSLVGDETQYF
NA | NA | 13 | TRBJ2-3 | TRBV24-1 | TGTGCCACCAGTGACCTTACAGGGTATACGCAGTATTTT | CATSDLTGYTQYF
many | TRBD1 | 14 | TRBJ2-7 | TRBV18 | TGTGCCAGCTCACCAAGGGACAGTTCCTACGAGCAGTACTTC | CASSPRDSSYEQYF
many | TRBD1 | 16 | TRBJ1-6 | TRBV20-1 | TGCAGTGCTCTCCAACGTATACAGGGGTATAATTCACCCCTCCACTTT | CSALQRIQGYNSPLHF
NA | NA | 15 | TRBJ2-3 | TRBV24-1 | TGTGCCACCAGTGGCTCCGGGTTCAGCACAGATACGCAGTATTTT | CATSGSGFSTDTQYF
NA | TRBD2 | 16 | TRBJ2-1 | TRBV10-3 | TGTGCCATCAGTGACCAGAGCGGGAGGACCTACAATGAGCGGTTCTTC | CAISDQSGRTYNERFF
NA | NA | 16 | TRBJ1-4 | TRBV19 | TGTGCCAGTAGTATAGGGAGGCCGCCGAGATCTGGAAAACTGTTTTTT | CASSIGRPPRSGKLFF
NA | NA | 13 | TRBJ1-2 | TRBV20-1 | TGCAGTGCTAGAGAGGGTGGCGGGGCCGGGTACACCTTC | CSAREGGGAGYTF
NA | TRBD2 | 15 | TRBJ2-7 | TRBV5-1 | TGCGCCAGCAGCCTAGGGACTAGCGGGATTTACGAGCAGTACTTC | CASSLGTSGIYEQYF
many | NA | 14 | TRBJ1-4 | TRBV7-9 | TGTGCCAGCAGCTTGGTCCAGTATAATGAAAAACTGTTTTTT | CASSLVQYNEKLFF
once | NA | 13 | TRBJ1-1 | TRBV10-3 | TGTGCCATCAGTGAGAATGCTGACACTGAAGCTTTCTTT | CAISENADTEAFF
NA | NA | 13 | TRBJ2-1 | TRBV25-1 | TGTGCCAGCAGAACAGGCCTGTTCAATGAGCAGTTCTTC | CASRTGLFNEQFF
once | NA | 15 | TRBJ2-7 | TRBV24-1 | TGTGCCACCAGTGTTTTCCGGGACGGACGCTACGAGCAGTACTTC | CATSVFRDGRYEQYF
NA | NA | 14 | TRBJ1-5 | TRBV19 | TGTGCCAGTAGTGTCCAGGGTTGGGATCAGCCCCAGCATTTT | CASSVQGWDQPQHF
NA | NA | 16 | TRBJ1-1 | TRBV18 | TGTGCCAGCTCACCACCGATGGGGATCCCCTACACTGAAGCTTTCTTT | CASSPPMGIPYTEAFF
few | TRBD1 | 15 | TRBJ2-1 | TRBV3-1 | TGTGCCAGCAGCCCCAGGGGGACCAGCTACAATGAGCAGTTCTTC | CASSPRGTSYNEQFF
NA | NA | 13 | TRBJ2-7 | TRBV29-1 | TGCAGCGCACTTGCCGGGACTTCCTACGAGCAGTACTTC | CSALAGTSYEQYF
NA | NA | 16 | TRBJ1-1 | TRBV11-3 | TGTGCCAGCAGCTTAGAACCGGGGACCATGAACACTGAAGCTTCCTTT | CASSLEPGTMNTEASF
many | TRBD2 | 15 | TRBJ2-5 | TRBV10-3 | TGTGCCATCAGTGAGTCTAGCGGGAGTTGGGAGACCCAGTACTTC | CAISESSGSWETQYF
NA | TRBD1 | 14 | TRBJ2-2 | TRBV20-1 | TGCAGTGCCAGATGGGACAGGAACACCGGGGAGCTGTCTTTT | CSARWDRNTGELSF
many | NA | 15 | TRBJ2-5 | TRBV13 | TGTGCCAGCAGCAACAAAAGGGTGGTGCAAGAGACCCAGTACTTC | CASSNKRVVQETQYF
many | NA | 13 | TRBJ2-7 | TRBV25-1 | TGTGCCAGCAGTGGAGGCCTCGGTAACGAGCAGTACTTC | CASSGGLGNEQYF
many | NA | 16 | TRBJ2-1 | TRBV29-1 | TGCAGCGTTCCGTTTTGGGGGTCTAGCTCCTACAATGAGCAGTTCTTC | CSVPFWGSSSYNEQFF
NA | NA | 12 | TRBJ2-1 | TRBV25-1 | TGTGCCACCGAGGAGGGGTACAATGAGCAGTTCTTC | CATEEGYNEQFF
few | NA | 13 | TRBJ2-2 | TRBV6-2/TRBV6-3 | TGTGCCAGCAGCAAGGACACCACCGGGGAGCTGTTTTTT | CASSKDTTGELFF
many | NA | 13 | TRBJ2-3 | TRBV20-1 | TGCAGTGTGTTGGCAGGGGTCGGAGTTACGCAGTATTTT | CSVLAGVGVTQYF
NA | NA | 15 | TRBJ1-5 | TRBV18 | TGTGCCAGCTCACCAAAAACCATAAGCAATCAGCCCCAGCATTTT | CASSPKTISNQPQHF
many | NA | 14 | TRBJ2-7 | TRBV6-1 | TGTGCCAGCAGTGTCCGGGACATCGCCTACGAGCAGTACTTC | CASSVRDIAYEQYF
NA | NA | 15 | TRBJ1-2 | TRBV12-3/TRBV12-4 | TGTGCCAGCAGTTTGACGGGGGGAGGTAGCTATGGCTACACCTTC | CASSLTGGGSYGYTF
NA | NA | 12 | TRBJ2-7 | TRBV7-9 | TGTGCCAGCAGCCCCCAGGACTACGAGCAGTACTTC | CASSPQDYEQYF